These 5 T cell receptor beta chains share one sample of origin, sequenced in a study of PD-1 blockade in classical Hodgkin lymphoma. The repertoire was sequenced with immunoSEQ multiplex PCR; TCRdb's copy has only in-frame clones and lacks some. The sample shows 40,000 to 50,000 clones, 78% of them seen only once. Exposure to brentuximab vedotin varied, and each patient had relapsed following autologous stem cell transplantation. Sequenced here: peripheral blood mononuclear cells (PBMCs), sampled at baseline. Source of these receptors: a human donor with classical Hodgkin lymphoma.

Here the CDR3 reads CASRENSNYEQYF. In DNA, the CDR3 is TGTGCCAGCAGGGAGAACAGTAACTACGAGCAGTACTTC. The gene calls are TRBV7-9 and TRBJ2-7, with D uncertain. This CDR3 has 13 amino acids. The V and J ends lost 6 bases and 3 bases respectively, with 12 bases between them. CDR1 is SEHNR, CDR2 FQNEAQ, per germline (reference sequence).

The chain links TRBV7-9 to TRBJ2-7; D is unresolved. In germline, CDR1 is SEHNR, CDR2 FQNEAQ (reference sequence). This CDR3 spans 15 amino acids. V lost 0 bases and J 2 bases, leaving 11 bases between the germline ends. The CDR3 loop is CASSLAGDRTYEQYF. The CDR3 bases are TGTGCCAGCAGCTTAGCAGGCGACCGGACCTACGAGCAGTACTTC.

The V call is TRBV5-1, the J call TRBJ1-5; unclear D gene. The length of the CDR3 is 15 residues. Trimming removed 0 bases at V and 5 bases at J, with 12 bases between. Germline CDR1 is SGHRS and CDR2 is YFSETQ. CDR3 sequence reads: CASSLDPGGHQPQHF. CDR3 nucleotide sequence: TGCGCCAGCAGCTTGGACCCAGGAGGTCATCAGCCCCAGCATTTT.

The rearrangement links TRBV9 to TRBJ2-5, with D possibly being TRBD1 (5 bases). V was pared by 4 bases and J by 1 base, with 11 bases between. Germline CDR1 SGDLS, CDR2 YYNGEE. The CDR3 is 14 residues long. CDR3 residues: CASSPRDSQETQYF. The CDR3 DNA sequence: TGTGCCAGCAGCCCCCGCGACAGCCAAGAGACCCAGTACTTC.

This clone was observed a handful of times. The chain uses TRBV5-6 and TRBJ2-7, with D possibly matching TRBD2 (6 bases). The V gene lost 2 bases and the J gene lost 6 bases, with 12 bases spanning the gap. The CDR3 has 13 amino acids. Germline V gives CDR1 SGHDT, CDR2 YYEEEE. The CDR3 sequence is CASSLGGYGEQYF. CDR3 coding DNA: TGTGCCAGCAGCTTAGGAGGGTACGGCGAGCAGTACTTC. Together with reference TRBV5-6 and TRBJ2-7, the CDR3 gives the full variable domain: DAGVTQSPTHLIKTRGQQVTLRCSPKSGHDTVSWYQQALGQGPQFIFQYYEEEERQRGNFPDRFSGHQFPNYSSELNVNALLLGDSALYLCASSLGGYGEQYFGPGTRLTVT.